These 4 T cell receptor beta chains were sequenced from one sample in a study of blood T cell repertoires in COVID-19 (TCRdb year 2020). The library relied on the immunoSEQ multiplex PCR assay. Entries here come from immuneACCESS through TCRdb and include only in-frame sequences with V and J called. Some clones fail to appear in such tables; in the studies checked, an unresolved V gene covers under half of the shortfall, and the cause of the remainder is unknown. The sample table holds some 49,000 clones, of which 80% to 95% were seen once. The ten largest clones capture around 6.5% of the sample. Specimen: peripheral blood. These receptors came from a man in his forties or fifties with active COVID-19.

The genes are TRBV2 and TRBJ2-1; 7 bases match TRBD2. The germline V gene encodes CDR1 SNHLY and CDR2 FYNNEI. The V gene end was trimmed by 6 bases and the J gene end by 2 bases; junction bases not matched to a gene: 4. The CDR3 totals 14 residues. The CDR3 spells CASSGGNTYNEQFF. CDR3 nucleotide sequence: TGTGCCAGCAGCGGGGGGAACACCTACAATGAGCAGTTCTTC.

The rearrangement uses TRBV19 and TRBJ2-3; 10 positions match TRBD1. Germline lookup yields CDR1 LNHDA and CDR2 SQIVND (reference sequence). The V segment lost 6 bases and the J segment 6 bases; nucleotides outside the gene matches: 6. This CDR3 comprises 14 residues. CDR3: CASSDRGPRDTQYF. CDR3 sequence (DNA): TGTGCCAGTAGCGACAGGGGGCCCCGGGATACGCAGTATTTT.

The rearrangement uses TRBV11-2 and TRBJ2-7, with a tentative D call TRBD2 (6 bases). Germline V gives CDR1 SGHAT, CDR2 FQNNGV. The CDR3 consists of 13 residues. V lost 3 bases to trimming and J lost 6 bases, with 12 bases between them. The DNA of the CDR3 is TGTGCCAGCAGCTTTCCTAGCGCCAGCGAGCAGTACTTC. Translated, it gives CASSFPSASEQYF. The full variable domain, completed using reference TRBV11-2 and TRBJ2-7, is EAGVAQSPRYKIIEKRQSVAFWCNPISGHATLYWYQQILGQGPKLLIQFQNNGVVDDSQLPKDRFSAERLKGVDSTLKIQPAKLEDSAVYLCASSFPSASEQYFGPGTRLTVT.

J is TRBJ1-4 and V is TRBV7-9; unclear D gene. Trimming cost V 0 bases and J 8 bases, with 10 bases left between them. This CDR3 is 14 amino acids long. In germline, CDR1 is SEHNR, CDR2 FQNEAQ (reference sequence). For the CDR3, the DNA is TGTGCCAGCAGCTTAGCCCAGTTTAACGAAAAACTGTTTTTT. Amino acids: CASSLAQFNEKLFF.